Listed below are T cell receptor beta chains from one sample, sequenced in a study of cytomegalovirus exposure and HLA in healthy donors. Assay: immunoSEQ multiplex PCR; the TCRdb copy retains only in-frame clones and omits some. The sample lists almost 200,000 clones; about 81% were seen once. Input material: PBMCs. The source of these receptors is a woman between 25 and 40 years old in good health and CMV-seronegative. Each CDR3 is given with its conserved first and last residue. A D gene is named only where the DNA matches it firmly. Rows give clone size only sometimes, using once, few, many, or a class for an expanded clone.

abundance	v_gene	j_gene	d_gene	CDR3aa	CDR3nt
-	TRBV14	TRBJ2-1	-	CASSQWQGGNEQFF	TGTGCCAGCAGCCAATGGCAGGGAGGTAATGAGCAGTTCTTC
once	TRBV6-1	TRBJ2-3	TRBD2	CASSDRAGGDTQYF	TGTGCCAGCAGTGACAGGGCGGGGGGAGATACGCAGTATTTT
-	TRBV6-1	TRBJ2-7	-	CASSEATYYEQYF	TGTGCCAGCAGTGAAGCGACATACTACGAGCAGTACTTC
once	TRBV18	TRBJ2-5	-	CASSPGLGETQYF	TGTGCCAGCTCACCAGGGCTTGGGGAGACCCAGTACTTC
once	TRBV30	TRBJ2-7	-	CAWTGRTKGEQYF	TGTGCCTGGACAGGGCGGACTAAGGGGGAGCAGTACTTC
-	TRBV29-1	TRBJ1-2	-	CSASVDTNYGYTF	TGCAGCGCCTCGGTAGATACTAACTATGGCTACACCTTC
-	TRBV27	TRBJ2-3	-	CASSHPGLGLADTQYF	TGTGCCAGCAGTCACCCGGGACTTGGTTTGGCAGATACGCAGTATTTT
-	TRBV30	TRBJ2-3	-	CAWSVQGADTQYF	TGTGCCTGGAGTGTACAGGGAGCAGATACGCAGTATTTT
-	TRBV7-7	TRBJ2-5	-	CASSLAGGGVETQYF	TGTGCCAGCAGCTTAGCAGGGGGTGGGGTAGAGACCCAGTACTTC
-	TRBV5-1	TRBJ2-5	-	CASSLEGHGETQYF	TGCGCCAGCAGCTTGGAGGGACATGGAGAGACCCAGTACTTC
-	TRBV2	TRBJ1-5	TRBD1	CASSDQGVNQPQHF	TGTGCCAGCAGTGACCAGGGGGTCAATCAGCCCCAGCATTTT
-	TRBV7-3	TRBJ2-1	TRBD1	CASSLGTGVNEQFF	TGTGCCAGCAGCTTAGGGACAGGGGTCAATGAGCAGTTCTTC
-	TRBV5-1	TRBJ1-6	-	CASSLDRNNSPLHF	TGCGCCAGCAGCTTGGACAGAAATAATTCACCCCTCCACTTT
-	TRBV7-2	TRBJ2-7	TRBD2	CASSLEGSDSGGYEQYF	TGTGCCAGCAGCTTAGAGGGGTCGGATAGCGGGGGATACGAGCAGTACTTC
-	TRBV30	TRBJ2-7	TRBD2	CAWSRGSWTSSPYEQYF	TGTGCCTGGAGTAGGGGGTCTTGGACTAGCAGCCCCTACGAGCAGTACTTC
once	TRBV5-6	TRBJ1-5	TRBD1	CASSGRDRDQPQHF	TGTGCCAGCAGCGGCCGGGACAGGGATCAGCCCCAGCATTTT
-	TRBV23-1	TRBJ1-2	-	CASSQSYGYTF	TGCGCCAGCAGTCAGTCTTATGGCTACACCTTC
once	TRBV29-1	TRBJ2-2	TRBD2	CSVVVAGATGELFF	TGCAGCGTTGTGGTAGCGGGAGCTACCGGGGAGCTGTTTTTT
-	TRBV6-6	TRBJ2-7	TRBD1	CASSRQGAKQYF	TGTGCCAGCAGCCGACAGGGGGCGAAACAGTACTTC
-	TRBV4-1	TRBJ2-1	TRBD2	CASSQHSGRNNEQFF	TGCGCCAGCAGCCAACATAGCGGGAGAAACAATGAGCAGTTCTTC
few	TRBV2	TRBJ2-6	-	CASSNRAGANVLTF	TGTGCCAGCAGTAACAGGGCCGGGGCCAACGTCCTGACTTTC
few	TRBV11-3	TRBJ2-7	TRBD1	CASSSQTGGRGEQYF	TGTGCCAGCAGCTCACAGACAGGGGGCCGGGGCGAGCAGTACTTC
-	TRBV4-2	TRBJ1-4	-	CASSSGRGGEKLFF	TGTGCCAGCAGCAGTGGGAGAGGGGGAGAAAAACTGTTTTTT
-	TRBV11-3	TRBJ2-3	TRBD1	CASSAGQGARDTQYF	TGTGCCAGCAGCGCAGGACAGGGGGCGCGGGATACGCAGTATTTT